Shown below are 7 T cell receptor beta chains from a single sample sequenced in a study of Ad26.COV2.S vaccination and SARS-CoV-2 variants. Treatment noted: 15 to 20 received Ad26.COV2.S at low or high dose, single or two shots; 5 received placebo; per-sample allocation not given. Samples came from day 63 after the first vaccine or placebo injection. Sequencing used immunoSEQ multiplex PCR; TCRdb keeps in-frame clones, though not all of them. The sample yields about 370,000 clones, 89% seen once. The sequences come from peripheral blood, collected in a trial of Ad26.COV2.S vaccine versus placebo. The receptor set was obtained from a person aged 18-65 years who received the Ad26.COV2.S COVID-19 vaccine or a placebo.

The chain combines TRBV11-2 with TRBJ2-2, with D tentatively TRBD1 (5 bases). The CDR3 has 15 amino acids. Trimming stripped 5 bases from V and 1 base from J, with 11 bases between. CDR1 is SGHAT, CDR2 FQNNGV, per germline. The CDR3 region has the DNA TGTGCCAGCAGCCCCAGGGCATGGAACACCGGGGAGCTGTTTTTT. Translation gives CASSPRAWNTGELFF.

The chain employs TRBV5-1 and TRBJ1-5; D unclear. Trimming shortened V by 4 bases and J by 9 bases, and 8 bases separated the two germline ends. This CDR3 comprises 11 residues. The germline V gene encodes CDR1 SGHRS and CDR2 YFSETQ. The CDR3 DNA reads TGCGCCAGCAGCACCAAGCCGCCCCAGCATTTT. As protein: CASSTKPPQHF. The entire variable domain, with the rest obtained from reference TRBV5-1 and TRBJ1-5, is as follows: KAGVTQTPRYLIKTRGQQVTLSCSPISGHRSVSWYQQTPGQGLQFLFEYFSETQRNKGNFPGRFSGRQFSNSRSEMNVSTLELGDSALYLCASSTKPPQHFGDGTRLSIL.

This clone has only one observation. The chain has TRBV10-3 and TRBJ2-7; D unclear. Germline assignment: CDR1 ENHRY and CDR2 SYGVKD. V lost 0 bases and J 0 bases, leaving 9 bases between the germline ends. There are 15 residues in the CDR3. In nucleotides, the CDR3 is TGTGCCATCAGTGAGTCGATGCAGAGCTCCTACGAGCAGTACTTC. Residues: CAISESMQSSYEQYF.

The chain recombines TRBV27 with TRBJ1-1; no firm D call. The V gene lost 9 bases and the J gene lost 0 bases, with 14 bases spanning the gap. Germline loops: CDR1 MNHEY, CDR2 SMNVEV (reference sequence). The CDR3 length is 14 residues. CDR3 loop: CASFSRVMNTEAFF. In nucleotides, the CDR3 is TGTGCCAGTTTCAGCCGGGTAATGAACACTGAAGCTTTCTTT.

J is TRBJ2-3 and V is TRBV28; possibly TRBD1 for D (9 bases). Trimming removed 6 bases at V and 6 bases at J, with 31 bases between. Germline V gives CDR1 MDHEN, CDR2 SYDVKM. The CDR3 consists of 19 residues. The CDR3 loop is CASSHSGTGMKWEVDTQYF. In DNA, the CDR3 is TGTGCCAGCAGCCATAGCGGGACAGGGATGAAGTGGGAGGTGGATACGCAGTATTTT.

This sequence joins TRBV1 and TRBJ1-1; the table's TRBD1 call for D was not verified on the DNA. TRBV1 is noted as a pseudogene. This CDR3 spans 16 amino acids. The CDR3 spells CTSSQESTGWNTEAFF. The CDR3 nucleotides are TGCACCAGCAGCCAAGAAAGTACAGGATGGAACACTGAAGCTTTCTTT.

The CDR3 loop is CASSRGQGKSYEQYF. CDR3 in DNA: TGTGCCAGCAGTAGGGGGCAGGGGAAGTCCTACGAGCAGTACTTC. The rearrangement uses TRBV6-5 and TRBJ2-7; 7 bases fit TRBD1. V lost 5 bases to trimming and J lost 1 base; unmatched junction nucleotides: 8. This CDR3 comprises 15 residues. Germline loops: CDR1 MNHEY, CDR2 SVGAGI.